This T cell receptor beta chain stems from a study of molecular identifiers for immune sequencing clone quantification. Concerning this clonotype itself: The junction does not match germline at one end; this may be a read error.

The CDR3 totals 14 residues. Germline values: CDR1 MRHNA, CDR2 SNTAGT. TCRdb analysed the PCR reads with MiXCR anew, one entry per CDR3 protein. Of about 500,000 distinct CDR3 sequences listed, 20% to 25% are singletons. It was from about 19,000 to 1,100,000 sorted cells, with 10%, 30% or 50% RNA, that naive CD8 libraries came. The source of this sequence is a human donor in good health. Some libraries in this study had Jurkat cell RNA spiked in. The sequencing sample was made of naive CD8+ T cells from blood, with Jurkat cell RNA spiked in. Subset noted: FACS-sorted CD8+CD4-CCR7+CD45RA+ naive T cells. The genes are TRBV6-4 and TRBJ2-7, with no clear D. The CDR3 region has the DNA TGTGCCAGCAGTGACTCGATTCTGCAGATCACAGATAACTTC. Residues: CASSDSILQITDNF.